A selection of T cell receptor beta chains follows, all from one sample in a study of Ad26.COV2.S vaccination and SARS-CoV-2 variants. Sequenced by immunoSEQ multiplex PCR; TCRdb stores in-frame clones only, minus some. In the table there are approximately 400,000 clones, under 95% of which are singletons. Sample: peripheral blood, taken after recovery from COVID-19. These receptors came from a human donor who had recovered from COVID-19. CDR3s include the opening cysteine and the closing phenylalanine or tryptophan. Fields, in order: CDR3 DNA, CDR3 protein, D gene, J gene, clone size, V gene. The D gene is left open where the match is weak. Some rows mark clone size as missing; the rest say once, few, many or name a class of expanded clone.

TGTGCCAGCAGCTTGGGTTCAGGCTTTCTCGGGCAGTACTTC,CASSLGSGFLGQYF,-,TRBJ2-7,-,TRBV5-5
TGTGCCAGCAGCCTCACAGGGGTAGGCACTGAAGCTTTCTTT,CASSLTGVGTEAFF,TRBD1,TRBJ1-1,-,TRBV3-1/TRBV3-2
TGTGCCAGCCTCGGAGATACGCAGTATTTT,CASLGDTQYF,-,TRBJ2-3,-,TRBV14
TGCAGTGCCCCCCTGAACACTGAAGCTTTCTTT,CSAPLNTEAFF,-,TRBJ1-1,-,TRBV20-1
TGTGCCACCAGCAGAGAACGGGGACTGGGGACTGAAGCTTTCTTT,CATSRERGLGTEAFF,-,TRBJ1-1,-,TRBV15
TGCGCCAGCAGACCAACAGGGAAAAGCACCGGGGAGCTGTTTTTT,CASRPTGKSTGELFF,-,TRBJ2-2,-,TRBV5-1
TGTGCCAGCAGTTACTCCGGTGCAACTAATGAAAAACTGTTTTTT,CASSYSGATNEKLFF,-,TRBJ1-4,-,TRBV6-5
TGTGCCAGCAGCCAAAGAGCGGGACAGGGGGGAACCTATAATTCACCCCTCCACTTT,CASSQRAGQGGTYNSPLHF,TRBD1,TRBJ1-6,-,TRBV14
TGCGCCAGCAGTGAGGCAGGATCTGGAAACACCATATATTTT,CASSEAGSGNTIYF,-,TRBJ1-3,few,TRBV10-2
TGTGCCAGCAGCTTGCCGGGACCGAACTACGAGCAGTACTTC,CASSLPGPNYEQYF,-,TRBJ2-7,-,TRBV5-6
TGTGCCAGCAGCTCTGGGAAGACTAATTCACCCCTCCACTTT,CASSSGKTNSPLHF,-,TRBJ1-6,-,TRBV6-5
TGCGCCAGCAGCCAAGGGACTAGCGGGGGGGCATACGAGCAGTACTTC,CASSQGTSGGAYEQYF,TRBD2,TRBJ2-7,-,TRBV4-1
TGCGCCAGCAGTGAAAATGGGAAAGAGACCCAGTACTTC,CASSENGKETQYF,-,TRBJ2-5,-,TRBV10-1
TGCGCCAGCAGTGAGTCGCGGCAGGGTGAAGCTTTCTTT,CASSESRQGEAFF,-,TRBJ1-1,-,TRBV10-1
TGTGCCAGCAGTTACCGGTGGGGGCCCGAAACAGATACGCAGTATTTT,CASSYRWGPETDTQYF,-,TRBJ2-3,-,TRBV6-5
TGCGCCAGCAGCTTGGATAGCGGGGGGTACAATGAGCAGTTCTTC,CASSLDSGGYNEQFF,TRBD2,TRBJ2-1,-,TRBV5-1
TGTGCCAGCAGCGCAGTCGGACGGCCGCGGAACAATGAGCAGTTCTTC,CASSAVGRPRNNEQFF,-,TRBJ2-1,-,TRBV9
TGTGCCAGCAGCCAAGGTATAGGCACCGGGGAGCTGTTTTTT,CASSQGIGTGELFF,-,TRBJ2-2,-,TRBV14
TGTGCCACCAGGTCAAGAAACCAGAACACTGAAGCTTTCTTT,CATRSRNQNTEAFF,-,TRBJ1-1,-,TRBV15
TGTGCCAGCAGCGTAGAGAGCGGGGGGGCCCGGGATACGCAGTATTTT,CASSVESGGARDTQYF,TRBD2,TRBJ2-3,-,TRBV9
TGTGCCAGCAGTGAAGTTCCGGGACAGGGGGCTGATGGCTACACCTTC,CASSEVPGQGADGYTF,TRBD1,TRBJ1-2,-,TRBV6-1
TGTGCCAGCAGTTTCCCCCTGGCAGGGGATCCCACAGATACGCAGTATTTT,CASSFPLAGDPTDTQYF,-,TRBJ2-3,-,TRBV6-2/TRBV6-3
TGTGCCAGCAGCACCGGGGCTAGCAATCAGCCCCAGCATTTT,CASSTGASNQPQHF,-,TRBJ1-5,-,TRBV11-2
TGTGCCAGCAGCTTAGGGCGGACAGGGGGGCGCAATCAGCCCCAGCATTTT,CASSLGRTGGRNQPQHF,TRBD1,TRBJ1-5,-,TRBV11-2
TGTGCCAGCATAGGACAGGGGTGGATGAACACTGAAGCTTTCTTT,CASIGQGWMNTEAFF,TRBD1,TRBJ1-1,-,TRBV2
TGTGCCAGTTCTTCTGCTTTGGACTACACCTTC,CASSSALDYTF,-,TRBJ1-2,-,TRBV12-3/TRBV12-4
TGTGCCAGCTCACTATATGACCAGGGTCGTCAGCCGTTGACTGTATACTATGGCTACACCTTC,CASSLYDQGRQPLTVYYGYTF,-,TRBJ1-2,-,TRBV18
TGTGCCAGCAGCTGGAACAGGCAGGTGTGGCCCCAGCATTTT,CASSWNRQVWPQHF,-,TRBJ1-5,-,TRBV7-2
TGTGCCAGCAGTTACACAGGGGTCCCGTCGGGAAACACCATATATTTT,CASSYTGVPSGNTIYF,TRBD1,TRBJ1-3,-,TRBV6-6
TGTGCCAGCAGTCCACGGACAGGGACCGTGAACACTGAAGCTTTCTTT,CASSPRTGTVNTEAFF,TRBD1,TRBJ1-1,-,TRBV7-9
TGCGCCAGCGGATCGTTGGGGGAGGAGACCCAGTACTTC,CASGSLGEETQYF,-,TRBJ2-5,-,TRBV10-2
TGCGCCTCAGCTGCTGACAGGGGGATGAACACTGAAGCTTTCTTT,CASAADRGMNTEAFF,TRBD1,TRBJ1-1,-,TRBV5-1
TGTGCCAGCAGCTTAAGCGCGGCAGGTCTTGCAGATACGCAGTATTTT,CASSLSAAGLADTQYF,-,TRBJ2-3,-,TRBV7-2
TGCGCCACCGGTGGTAGACGACTAGCGGGGGGAAAGGCAGATACGCAGTATTTT,CATGGRRLAGGKADTQYF,TRBD2,TRBJ2-3,-,TRBV10-2
TGTGCCAGTAGTATAGGGGGGGGGCCTGAGCAGTTCTTC,CASSIGGGPEQFF,-,TRBJ2-1,-,TRBV19
TGTGCCAGCAGTGAGGTTGGTCTTGGTACGCAGTATTTT,CASSEVGLGTQYF,-,TRBJ2-3,-,TRBV2
TGTGCCAGCTCACTGGGCTTTAAACTGAACTATGGCTACACCTTC,CASSLGFKLNYGYTF,-,TRBJ1-2,-,TRBV18
TGTGCCAGCAGTGAAGAACTAGCGGGGGGCCCCCACTTATTCTTC,CASSEELAGGPHLFF,TRBD2,TRBJ2-1,-,TRBV2
TGTGCCAGTAGTATAGAGCCGGGATATGGCTACACCTTC,CASSIEPGYGYTF,-,TRBJ1-2,-,TRBV19
TGCAGCGTCGGGGGAAACTATGGCTACACCTTC,CSVGGNYGYTF,-,TRBJ1-2,-,TRBV29-1
TGTGCCAGCAGTTTATCCCAGGGGTACACTGAAGCTTTCTTT,CASSLSQGYTEAFF,-,TRBJ1-1,-,TRBV27
TGTGCCAGCCGCAAGGTGGGGGGCAATCGCTACGAGCAGTACTTC,CASRKVGGNRYEQYF,-,TRBJ2-7,-,TRBV27
TGTGCCACCAGCAGAGACGGGACAGGGGGGAACGAGCAGTACTTC,CATSRDGTGGNEQYF,TRBD1,TRBJ2-7,-,TRBV15
TGTGCCAGCAGCCAGTCGGACAGGGGGGCTATGGTAGGGTACACCTTC,CASSQSDRGAMVGYTF,TRBD1,TRBJ1-2,once,TRBV3-1/TRBV3-2
TGTGCCAGCAGCTTAGCAAAGGTTGACAGCTCTGAAGCTTTCTTT,CASSLAKVDSSEAFF,-,TRBJ1-1,-,TRBV7-9
TGTGCCAGCACCAATGGGGCCGCAGGGAAGAGGTCCTATGGCTACACCTTC,CASTNGAAGKRSYGYTF,-,TRBJ1-2,-,TRBV21-1
TGCGCCAGCAGCCAAGATCGGGGAGGACATAGAAACACTGAAGCTTTCTTT,CASSQDRGGHRNTEAFF,-,TRBJ1-1,-,TRBV4-3
TGTGCCAGCAGCTTAGATCTACCCACAGATACGCAGTATTTT,CASSLDLPTDTQYF,-,TRBJ2-3,-,TRBV11-2
TGTGCCAGCAGCCCACAGGGTGTGAATGGCTACACCTTC,CASSPQGVNGYTF,-,TRBJ1-2,once,TRBV6-5
TGTGCCAGCACCGACTTCTCCTACGAGCAGTACTTC,CASTDFSYEQYF,-,TRBJ2-7,once,TRBV2
TGTGCCAGCAGCTTAAGTAAGGGGAGCTATGGCTACACCTTC,CASSLSKGSYGYTF,-,TRBJ1-2,-,TRBV7-9
TGTGCCGCAAAGACAGGGAGGGATCAGCCCCAGCATTTT,CAAKTGRDQPQHF,TRBD1,TRBJ1-5,-,TRBV10-3
TGCGCCAGCAGCCAAGAAGGGGGGGTCGCAGATACGCAGTATTTT,CASSQEGGVADTQYF,-,TRBJ2-3,once,TRBV4-3
TGTGCCAGCAGCTTGGTAGCGGGGGTGCACAATGAGCAGTTCTTC,CASSLVAGVHNEQFF,TRBD2,TRBJ2-1,-,TRBV5-6